This TCR beta chain derives from a study of blood T cell repertoires in COVID-19. Study-level background: Specimens from acute and convalescent COVID-19 originated in the United States, Italy and Spain. From T cells, B-cell-depleted T cells, or PBMCs came the material, which was cDNA or gDNA.

V lost 4 bases, J lost 5 bases, and 4 bases stayed unmatched. From germline, CDR1 is SGHRS and CDR2 YFSETQ. The CDR3 consists of 14 residues. Under the authors' procedure: By means of reference gene primer amplification, nucleated cell counts were estimated. The protocol was immunoSEQ multiplex PCR, while the TCRdb copy is restricted to in-frame clones and leaves out a portion. V, J and clone size are taken as reported in that table, and D and trimming were inferred from the DNA itself. The sample holds about 130,000 clones, approximately 83% seen once. This chain uses TRBV5-1 with TRBJ2-1; 9 nucleotides agree with TRBD1. The receptor was derived from a woman aged 80 or over with acute or convalescent COVID-19. The specimen sequenced was peripheral blood. The CDR3 coding sequence is TGCGCCAGCAGCATACAGGGGGCGGACAATGAGCAGTTCTTC. Protein: CASSIQGADNEQFF. The full variable domain, its missing parts supplied by reference TRBV5-1 and TRBJ2-1, is KAGVTQTPRYLIKTRGQQVTLSCSPISGHRSVSWYQQTPGQGLQFLFEYFSETQRNKGNFPGRFSGRQFSNSRSEMNVSTLELGDSALYLCASSIQGADNEQFFGPGTRLTVL.